The next 12 T cell receptor beta chains were all read from a single sample in a study of cytomegalovirus exposure and HLA in healthy donors. With 60 Vbeta and 13 Jbeta primers, the PCR was carried out. The table came from immunoSEQ multiplex PCR; TCRdb's copy has only in-frame clones and leaves some out. The profile shows around 210,000 clones, 85% of them singletons. Sequenced material: PBMCs. All receptors derive from a girl aged 2 to 9 in good health and CMV-seronegative.

The gene calls are TRBV10-3 and TRBJ2-2; 10 positions agree with TRBD2. Germline-derived CDR1 and CDR2 are ENHRY and SYGVKD. The J segment lost 6 bases and the V segment lost 7 bases, leaving 8 bases of the junction unmatched. The CDR3 runs to 15 residues. CDR3 sequence reads: CAIKAASGGAGELFF. CDR3 DNA: TGTGCCATCAAGGCCGCTAGCGGGGGTGCCGGGGAGCTGTTTTTT.

This clone was detected only a few times. The gene calls are TRBV29-1 and TRBJ1-2; D is unresolved. This CDR3 has 13 amino acids. Germline V lookup: CDR1 SQVTM, CDR2 ANQGSEA. Trimming stripped 6 bases from V and 5 bases from J, with 16 bases between. In nucleotides, the CDR3 is TGCAGCGTCGCGGACGGGGTGGGATATGGCTACACCTTC. Protein: CSVADGVGYGYTF.

The chain couples TRBV28 to TRBJ1-3, with TRBD1 matching over 8 bases. Per germline, CDR1 MDHEN and CDR2 SYDVKM. V was pared by 4 bases and J by 4 bases, with 6 bases of the junction left unmatched. The CDR3 contains 15 residues. CDR3 sequence (DNA): TGTGCCAGCAGTTCACGACAGGGGAGAGGAAACACCATATATTTT. As protein: CASSSRQGRGNTIYF.

The V call is TRBV5-1, the J call TRBJ2-3; 12 bases match TRBD2. Trimming took 0 bases from V and 4 from J; bases not matched to a gene: 6. Germline V gene sequence: CDR1 SGHRS, CDR2 YFSETQ. The CDR3 extends over 17 amino acids. CDR3 coding DNA: TGCGCCAGCAGCTTGGTCACTAGCGGGGGGCCCGCAGATACGCAGTATTTT. This encodes CASSLVTSGGPADTQYF.

J is TRBJ2-1 and V is TRBV9; weak D call: TRBD2 (7 bases). Trimming pared 0 bases from V and 8 bases from J, leaving 15 bases between. Germline CDR1 reads SGDLS; CDR2 reads YYNGEE. The CDR3 is 15 residues long. For the CDR3, the DNA is TGTGCCAGCAGCGTAGGAAACAGGGCGGGGGATGAGCAGTTCTTC. Protein sequence: CASSVGNRAGDEQFF.

The V call is TRBV28, the J call TRBJ2-7, with 8 nucleotides matching TRBD1. Germline V gene lookup returns CDR1 MDHEN and CDR2 SYDVKM. V dropped 4 bases and J dropped 7; count of bases not matched to a gene: 12. The CDR3 extends over 15 amino acids. The CDR3 nucleotides read TGTGCCAGCAGTTCCCCGTCCGGGACAGGTAGTGAGCAGTACTTC. Translation: CASSSPSGTGSEQYF.

The chain couples TRBV19 to TRBJ2-5; TRBD2 aligns across 9 bases. The CDR3 runs to 19 residues. Germline loops: CDR1 LNHDA, CDR2 SQIVND (reference sequence). The J segment lost 3 bases and the V segment lost 7 bases, leaving 21 bases of the junction unmatched. CDR3 protein: CASTGWRGGPVPTEETQYF. The CDR3 DNA reads as TGTGCCAGTACGGGCTGGCGGGGGGGACCTGTACCTACCGAAGAGACCCAGTACTTC.

The J gene is TRBJ2-1, the V gene TRBV5-1; 7 nucleotides line up with TRBD2. The CDR3 is made up of 14 amino acids. Germline trimming cut 2 bases from V and 2 bases from J; bases unmatched to any gene: 1. The germline CDR1 and CDR2 sequences are SGHRS and YFSETQ. The CDR3 DNA follows: TGCGCCAGCAGCTTAACTAGCGCCTACAATGAGCAGTTCTTC. It codes for CASSLTSAYNEQFF.

This clone was observed a single time. V gene TRBV7-3 combines with J gene TRBJ1-6; D gene ambiguous. This CDR3 has 14 residues. With 2 bases removed from V and 0 bases from J, the gap between germline ends came to 2 bases. Germline V lookup: CDR1 SGHTA, CDR2 FQGTGA. The chain's CDR3 is CASSLHSYNSPLHF. The CDR3 DNA follows: TGTGCCAGCAGCTTACACTCCTATAATTCACCCCTCCACTTT.

J is TRBJ1-1 and V is TRBV18; 7 bases are shared with TRBD1. The CDR3 is made up of 15 amino acids. Unmatched junction bases numbered 9, after V lost 5 bases and J lost 3 bases. Germline V gene data show CDR1 as KGHSH and CDR2 as LQKENI. The CDR3 bases are TGTGCCAGCTCAACAGGGGAGGTTAGAGACACTGAAGCTTTCTTT. This encodes CASSTGEVRDTEAFF.

The chain is built from TRBV15 and TRBJ1-5, with D hard to call. The germline CDR1 and CDR2 sequences are LNHNV and YYDKDF (reference sequence). Trimming stripped 0 bases from V and 0 bases from J, with 6 bases between. The CDR3 is 15 residues long. CDR3 bases: TGTGCCACCAGCAGAGATCGAGGTAGCAATCAGCCCCAGCATTTT. Its protein product is CATSRDRGSNQPQHF.

This chain uses TRBV5-4 with TRBJ2-7; D unresolved. In germline, CDR1 is SGHNT, CDR2 YYREEE (reference sequence). The V end lost 1 base, the J end lost 5 bases, and 13 bases lay between the germline ends. CDR3 length equals 14 residues. In DNA form, the CDR3 reads TGTGCCAGCAGCTTGTGGCAGGTTGACGACGAGCAGTACTTC. It yields the protein CASSLWQVDDEQYF.